This T cell receptor (beta chain) was sequenced during a study of T cell responses to AZD1222 COVID-19 vaccine. Overall study findings and caveats: The study found vaccine-associated CD4 TCRs spanning spike, dominant at 160-218 and 743-854. At baseline, seropositivity was found in only a handful of AZD1222 recipients.

The study pooled second doses at about 4 or about 12 weeks. Measured with immunoSEQ multiplex PCR; TCRdb has only the in-frame clones, and not every one. The data hold 150,000 or so clones, with 85% to 95% observed a single time. For this clone: Its antigen is as yet unknown.

This CDR3 region has 16 residues. V gave up 8 bases and J gave up 4 bases; unmatched junction bases: 11. CDR1 and CDR2 (germline): MDHEN, SYDVKM. Sequenced here: peripheral blood, sampled 28 days after the second AZD1222 dose. The chain is built from TRBV28 and TRBJ2-5, with TRBD2 matching 12 bases. The receptor comes from an adult who received the AZD1222 COVID-19 vaccine. CDR3: CASGSSGRALGETQYF. The CDR3 nucleotides read TGTGCCAGCGGATCTAGCGGGAGGGCCTTAGGAGAGACCCAGTACTTC.